This TCR beta chain was sequenced in a study of T cell responses to AZD1222 COVID-19 vaccine. General study results and limits: Sampling that yielded the repertoires occurred only after the peak T cell response.

Comments on this clone: Its antigen is as yet unknown.

This table comes from immunoSEQ multiplex PCR, and its TCRdb copy is limited to in-frame clones, with some not included. The repertoire holds 150,000 to 200,000 clones, with about 90% as singletons. This CDR3 has 14 amino acids. Trimming took 4 bases from V and 6 from J; bases not matched to a gene: 8. Germline V gene lookup returns CDR1 SGHRS and CDR2 YFSETQ. This specimen consisted of peripheral blood, obtained on day 0 of AZD1222 vaccination. The TCR comes from an adult in good health. The chain links TRBV5-1 to TRBJ2-7; 9 bases agree with TRBD2. CDR3 residues: CASSQPGLAGEQYF. The CDR3, as DNA: TGCGCCAGCAGCCAACCGGGACTAGCAGGCGAGCAGTACTTC.